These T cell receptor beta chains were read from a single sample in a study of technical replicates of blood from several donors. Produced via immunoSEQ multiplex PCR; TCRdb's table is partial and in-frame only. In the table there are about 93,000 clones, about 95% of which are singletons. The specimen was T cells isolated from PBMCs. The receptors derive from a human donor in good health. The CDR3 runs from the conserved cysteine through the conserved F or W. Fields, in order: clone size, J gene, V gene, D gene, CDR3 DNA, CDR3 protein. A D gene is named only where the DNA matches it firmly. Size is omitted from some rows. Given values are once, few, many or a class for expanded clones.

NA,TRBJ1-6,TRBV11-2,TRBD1,TGTGCCAGCAGCCCATCGAGGACAGGGGCGTCCAATTCACCCCTCCACTTT,CASSPSRTGASNSPLHF
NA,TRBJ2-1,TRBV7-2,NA,TGTGCCAGCAGCTACGAAGCACAGTTACGCCGGGGGAATGAGCAGTTCTTC,CASSYEAQLRRGNEQFF
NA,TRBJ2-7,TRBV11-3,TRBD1,TGTGCCAGCAGCTTAGAGACAGGGGTTCGGTACGAGCAGTACTTC,CASSLETGVRYEQYF
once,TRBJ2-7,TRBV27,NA,TGTGCCAGCAGTTTATCCTGGGAGGGGGGTTCCTACGAGCAGTACTTC,CASSLSWEGGSYEQYF
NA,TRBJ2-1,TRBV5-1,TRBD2,TGCGCCAGCAGCCCGGGACTAGCGGGCCACAATGAGCAGTTCTTC,CASSPGLAGHNEQFF
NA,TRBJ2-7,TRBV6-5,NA,TGTGCCAGCACCGGACACCAAGGCTACGAGCAGTACTTC,CASTGHQGYEQYF
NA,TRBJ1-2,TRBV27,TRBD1,TGTGCCAGCAGTCAGACAGGGTCTAGAGGCTACACCTTC,CASSQTGSRGYTF
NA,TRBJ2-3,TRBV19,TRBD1,TGTGCCAGTAGTATTTCGGGACAGAGAAGCACAGATACGCAGTATTTT,CASSISGQRSTDTQYF
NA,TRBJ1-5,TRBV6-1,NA,TGTGCCAGCAGTGAAGCCTCGGTCCAGCCCCAGCATTTT,CASSEASVQPQHF
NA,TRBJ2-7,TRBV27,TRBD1,TGTGCCAGCAGCCCCCTGACAGGGTACTACGAGCAGTACTTC,CASSPLTGYYEQYF